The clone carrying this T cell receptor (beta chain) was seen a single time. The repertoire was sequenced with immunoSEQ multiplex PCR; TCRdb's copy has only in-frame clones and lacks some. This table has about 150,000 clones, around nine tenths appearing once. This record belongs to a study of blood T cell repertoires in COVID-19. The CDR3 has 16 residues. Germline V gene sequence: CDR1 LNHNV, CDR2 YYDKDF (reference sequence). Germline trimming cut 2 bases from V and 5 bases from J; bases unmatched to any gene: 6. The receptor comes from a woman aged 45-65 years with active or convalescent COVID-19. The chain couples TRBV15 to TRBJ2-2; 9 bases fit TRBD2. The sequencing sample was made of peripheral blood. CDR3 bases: TGTGCCACCAGCAGACCCAGCGGGAGGTTGACCGGGGAGCTGTTTTTT. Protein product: CATSRPSGRLTGELFF.